This TCR beta chain came from a study of CD4 and CD8 cells across lung adenocarcinoma regions. Looked up from germline, CDR1 is MNHEY and CDR2 is SVGAGI. The CDR3 length is 18 residues. With 2 bases removed from V and 3 bases from J, the gap between germline ends came to 21 bases. TCRdb independently ran MiXCR on the PCR reads; one entry per CDR3 protein. Among about 4,000 distinct CDR3 sequences, just over 50% were seen once, and the ten largest hold about 24%. The patients had localized lung adenocarcinoma, a non-small cell subtype. Input material: CD4+ T cells from the margin of a lung tumor. The TCR sequence derives from a female donor with lung adenocarcinoma. The CD4 and CD8 labels of this study may be unreliable. The chain uses TRBV6-5 and TRBJ2-3; D perhaps matches TRBD2 (5 bases). The CDR3 region is CASSYVLPSGTGTDTQYF. The DNA of the CDR3 is TGTGCCAGCAGTTACGTCCTCCCCTCAGGAACGGGGACAGATACGCAGTATTTT.